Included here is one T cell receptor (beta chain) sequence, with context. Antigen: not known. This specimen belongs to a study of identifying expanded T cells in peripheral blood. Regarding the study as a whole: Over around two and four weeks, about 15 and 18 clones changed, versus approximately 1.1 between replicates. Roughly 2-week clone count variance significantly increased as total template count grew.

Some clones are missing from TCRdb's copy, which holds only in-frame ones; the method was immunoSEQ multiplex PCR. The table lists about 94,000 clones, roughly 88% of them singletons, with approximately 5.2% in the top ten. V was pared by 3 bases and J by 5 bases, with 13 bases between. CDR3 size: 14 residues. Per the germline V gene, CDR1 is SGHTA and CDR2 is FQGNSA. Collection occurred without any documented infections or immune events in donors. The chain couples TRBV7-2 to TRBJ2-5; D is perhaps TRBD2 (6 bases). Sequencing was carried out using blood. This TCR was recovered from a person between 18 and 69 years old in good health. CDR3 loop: CASSLGGGGETQYF. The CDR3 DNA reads TGTGCCAGCAGCTTGGGAGGAGGAGGGGAGACCCAGTACTTC.